This entry lists 22 T cell receptor beta chains sequenced from one sample in a study of T-cell reconstitution after alpha-beta-depleted transplantation in children. It was with unique molecular identifiers that the TCRbeta library was prepared. TCRdb ran MiXCR on the PCR reads and lists one entry per CDR3 protein. The table lists 95,000 to 120,000 distinct CDR3 sequences, around 6.4% of them singletons. Sequenced here: PBMCs, mostly from graft donor cells, sampled 360 days after TCRalphabeta/CD19-depleted stem cell transplant. Receptor source: a male patient under 10 years old who had a stem cell transplant for acute lymphoblastic leukemia, so the T cells may come from the graft donor.

This clonotype has a count of ten or more. The chain employs TRBV2 and TRBJ2-5; 8 bases align to TRBD1. Germline-derived CDR1 and CDR2 are SNHLY and FYNNEI. The trim removed 6 bases at V and 1 base at J, leaving 10 bases unmatched. This CDR3 region has 16 residues. The DNA of the CDR3 is TGTGCCAGCAGGGGAATTTGGGACAGGAGCCAAGAGACCCAGTACTTC. It codes for CASRGIWDRSQETQYF.

This rearrangement joins TRBV7-6 to TRBJ2-1; 12 bases match TRBD2. The CDR3 spans 17 residues. The V segment lost 4 bases and the J segment 9 bases; nucleotides outside the gene matches: 13. From germline, CDR1 is SGHVS and CDR2 FNYEAQ. For the CDR3, the DNA is TGTGCCAGCAGCTCCCCTAGCGGGAGGGCGATTCGAAGTGAGCAGTTCTTC. Its protein product is CASSSPSGRAIRSEQFF.

This rearrangement joins TRBV7-3 to TRBJ1-1; 9 bases align to TRBD1. Germline assignment: CDR1 SGHTA and CDR2 FQGTGA. Trimming took 6 bases from V and 5 from J; bases not matched to a gene: 7. CDR3 length: 14 residues. This chain's CDR3 is CASRPTGGRTEAFF. DNA for the CDR3: TGTGCCAGCAGACCCACAGGGGGCCGAACTGAAGCTTTCTTT.

A few counts support this clonotype. The CDR3 is CASSVDGRGGKLFF. The CDR3 coding sequence is TGTGCCAGCAGCGTGGACGGACGAGGGGGAAAACTGTTTTTT. The V and J genes are TRBV9 and TRBJ1-4; D perhaps matches TRBD1 (6 bases). The CDR3 consists of 14 residues. V was cut by 2 bases and J by 10 bases, with 15 bases left in between. CDR1 is SGDLS, CDR2 YYNGEE, per germline.

This chain connects TRBV6-1 to TRBJ2-3, with TRBD1 matching 10 bases. Germline V gives CDR1 MNHNS, CDR2 SASEGT. Trimming cost V 3 bases and J 4 bases; bases outside gene matches: 4. The CDR3 extends over 15 amino acids. The DNA of the CDR3 is TGTGCCAGCAGTGACCCGGGACAGGGGCCAGATACGCAGTATTTT. The encoded protein is CASSDPGQGPDTQYF.

This clonotype came up many times. V is TRBV4-1 and J is TRBJ1-5; TRBD1 might be the D (6 bases). The V gene lost 1 base and the J gene lost 6 bases, with 10 bases spanning the gap. CDR1 and CDR2 (germline): MGHRA, YSYEKL. The CDR3 runs to 14 residues. The CDR3 protein is CASSQATGSQPQHF. For the CDR3, the DNA is TGCGCCAGCAGCCAAGCAACAGGGTCTCAGCCCCAGCATTTT.

This clonotype was found many times. DNA of the CDR3: TGTGCCAGCAGCTTAATTGGGGGCGCCGTCATGAACACTGAAGCTTTCTTT. This sequence encodes CASSLIGGAVMNTEAFF. The chain links TRBV7-9 to TRBJ1-1; D might be TRBD1 (6 bases). Germline V lookup: CDR1 SEHNR, CDR2 FQNEAQ (reference sequence). The CDR3 extends over 17 amino acids. Trimming pared 2 bases from V and 0 bases from J, leaving 16 bases between.

This clonotype was observed a few times. The chain recombines TRBV9 with TRBJ1-4; the D is unclear. From germline, CDR1 is SGDLS and CDR2 YYNGEE. V was shortened by 0 bases and J by 6 bases, with 12 bases between the two germline ends. This CDR3 region has 15 residues. The CDR3 reads CASSVGSLSDEKLFF. CDR3 nucleotide sequence: TGTGCCAGCAGCGTAGGAAGTTTGTCGGATGAAAAACTGTTTTTT.

This clonotype has at least ten counts. The CDR3 nucleotides read TGTGCCAGCAGTTTAAGGGGTTCTAACTATGGCTACACCTTC. It translates to CASSLRGSNYGYTF. The J gene is TRBJ1-2, the V gene TRBV9; D possibly corresponds to TRBD1 (5 bases). Trimming stripped 5 bases from V and 0 bases from J, with 11 bases between. The germline V gene has CDR1 SGDLS and CDR2 YYNGEE. This CDR3 contains 14 residues.

Of note for this clonotype: This may be a read error: a much more frequent sequence differs by one nucleotide. V and J are TRBV12-5 and TRBJ2-3; D ambiguous. This CDR3 has 11 amino acids. CDR1 is LGHNT and CDR2 is FRNRAP in the germline V gene. The CDR3 bases are TGTGCTAGTGGTTTCACAGATATGCAGTATTTT. It is translated as CASGFTDMQYF.

This clonotype has a handful of counts. This chain uses TRBV7-6 with TRBJ2-5, with D perhaps TRBD1 or TRBD2 (5 bases each). Deletions cut 0 bases from V and 5 bases from J, with 16 bases between. This CDR3 has 16 amino acids. Germline lookup yields CDR1 SGHVS and CDR2 FNYEAQ. CDR3 protein: CASSLALARARETQYF. CDR3 nucleotide sequence: TGTGCCAGCAGCTTAGCGCTAGCCAGGGCTAGGGAGACCCAGTACTTC.

This clonotype was picked up a small number of times. The J gene is TRBJ2-2, the V gene TRBV9; the D call may be TRBD1 or TRBD2 (6 bases each). Germline lookup yields CDR1 SGDLS and CDR2 YYNGEE. The V and J ends lost 2 bases and 1 base respectively, with 12 bases between them. This CDR3 has 16 residues. The CDR3: CASSVWGAGNTGELFF. The CDR3 DNA is TGTGCCAGCAGCGTGTGGGGGGCTGGGAACACCGGGGAGCTGTTTTTT.

This clonotype came up many times. This chain connects TRBV20-1 to TRBJ2-1, with D perhaps assigned TRBD1 or TRBD2 (5 bases each). The CDR3 is made up of 16 amino acids. The V end lost 3 bases, the J end lost 3 bases, and 18 bases lay between the germline ends. Germline loops: CDR1 DFQATT, CDR2 SNEGSKA (reference sequence). CDR3 amino acids: CSASSPITGRYNEQFF. CDR3 nucleotides: TGCAGTGCTAGTTCTCCGATAACGGGACGCTACAATGAGCAGTTCTTC.

This clonotype has a count of ten or more. The genes are TRBV4-1 and TRBJ2-2, with D possibly matching TRBD2 (5 bases). This CDR3 is built from 16 residues. CDR1 and CDR2 (germline): MGHRA, YSYEKL. Trimming took off 2 bases at V and 8 bases at J, with 18 bases between the two ends. Here the CDR3 DNA reads TGCGCCAGCAGCCAAAGCTGGACTCAGGCGTCTGGGGAGCTGTTTTTT. Its translation: CASSQSWTQASGELFF.

The chain links TRBV7-3 to TRBJ2-1, with D possibly TRBD1 on 6 matching bases. Germline CDR1 reads SGHTA; CDR2 reads FQGTGA. The CDR3 is made up of 15 amino acids. The V gene lost 5 bases and the J gene lost 0 bases, with 11 bases spanning the gap. The DNA for the CDR3 is TGTGCCAGCAGCCCCACAGGGTTCTCCTACAATGAGCAGTTCTTC. This sequence encodes CASSPTGFSYNEQFF.

This clonotype showed up just a few times. V gene TRBV7-9 combines with J gene TRBJ2-5, with 10 bases matching TRBD2. From germline, CDR1 is SEHNR and CDR2 FQNEAQ (reference sequence). Losses at the gene ends were 4 bases for V and 2 bases for J; bases not matched to a gene: 4. This CDR3 comprises 15 residues. The CDR3 DNA sequence: TGTGCCAGCAGCTCCCGGACTAGCGGACAAGAGACCCAGTACTTC. Translation gives CASSSRTSGQETQYF.

This clonotype was recorded a few times. A junction end diverges from the germline sequence, so it may reflect a read error. J is TRBJ2-5 and V is TRBV20-1, with 10 bases fitting TRBD2. The CDR3 consists of 12 residues. Per the germline V gene, CDR1 is DFQATT and CDR2 is SNEGSKA (reference sequence). CDR3 amino acids: CGPRASGGPPAF. CDR3 in DNA: TGCGGCCCGAGGGCTAGCGGGGGCCCCCCCGCCTTC.

The rearrangement uses TRBV5-6 and TRBJ2-3; no firm D call. CDR1 is SGHDT, CDR2 YYEEEE, per germline. This CDR3 spans 15 amino acids. Trimming left V 1 base short and J 2 bases short, with 11 bases between. The CDR3 here is CASSLQHRLTDTQYF. The CDR3 DNA is TGTGCCAGCAGCTTGCAACACCGACTCACAGATACGCAGTATTTT.

This sequence joins TRBV11-2 and TRBJ2-4; either TRBD1 or TRBD2 may fit D (5 bases each). Looked up from germline, CDR1 is SGHAT and CDR2 is FQNNGV. The CDR3 is 15 residues long. V was cut by 8 bases and J by 6 bases, with 20 bases left in between. The CDR3 is CASCEGWHESNIQYF. CDR3 bases: TGTGCCAGCTGCGAGGGGTGGCACGAGTCAAACATTCAGTACTTC.

The table lists this clonotype with a few counts. V usage is TRBV7-6 and J usage is TRBJ2-7; maybe TRBD2 (7 bases). V was clipped by 5 bases and J by 6 bases, with 20 bases between them. This CDR3 is 15 amino acids long. Germline-derived CDR1 and CDR2 are SGHVS and FNYEAQ. The CDR3 coding sequence is TGTGCCAGCAGCGAACAGGGAGGGGGTTTTGGCGAGCAGTACTTC. Amino acids: CASSEQGGGFGEQYF.

This clonotype came up many times. The chain combines TRBV6-1 with TRBJ1-4, with D perhaps TRBD1 (6 bases). V lost 5 bases and J 6 bases, leaving 16 bases between the germline ends. The CDR3 spans 15 residues. Looked up from germline, CDR1 is MNHNS and CDR2 is SASEGT. CDR3 sequence reads: CASSQQGHGDEKLFF. CDR3 in DNA: TGTGCCAGCAGTCAACAGGGACATGGTGATGAAAAACTGTTTTTT.

This clonotype was counted at least ten times. This chain uses TRBV7-2 with TRBJ2-7; possibly TRBD2 for D (6 bases). Germline lookup yields CDR1 SGHTA and CDR2 FQGNSA. The CDR3 is 17 amino acids. Trimming shortened V by 5 bases and J by 0 bases, and 20 bases separated the two germline ends. DNA of the CDR3: TGTGCCAGCAGCATACCCGACTTGGCGGAGGGCTCCTACGAGCAGTACTTC. Amino acid sequence: CASSIPDLAEGSYEQYF.